This is a list of T cell receptor beta chains from one sample in a study of T cell responses to AZD1222 COVID-19 vaccine. The table came from immunoSEQ multiplex PCR; TCRdb's copy has only in-frame clones and leaves some out. The repertoire has some 120,000 clones, 92% of them found once; the top ten carry roughly 1.5%. Sequencing used peripheral blood, obtained 28 days after the second AZD1222 dose. The receptors derive from an adult who received the AZD1222 COVID-19 vaccine. CDR3s include the opening cysteine and the closing phenylalanine or tryptophan. Each record gives: clone size, V gene, J gene, D gene, CDR3 DNA, CDR3 protein. D genes are given only for firm matches. Size values are once, few and many counts, or a class for expanded clones, and some rows have none.

>NA|TRBV3-1/TRBV3-2|TRBJ2-3|NA
TGTGCCAGCAGCTATAGCACAGATACGCAGTATTTT
CASSYSTDTQYF
>NA|TRBV30|TRBJ2-1|TRBD2
TGTGCCTGGAGTTGGGAGGGCCAGCAGTTCTTC
CAWSWEGQQFF
>once|TRBV28|TRBJ2-1|NA
TGTGCCACACTCGTTATTTGGGGACTCGGCTCCTACAATGAGCAGTTCTTC
CATLVIWGLGSYNEQFF
>once|TRBV7-6|TRBJ2-5|NA
TGTGCCAGCAGCTTAGGGATTCAAGAGACCCAGTACTTC
CASSLGIQETQYF
>NA|TRBV7-8|TRBJ1-1|NA
TGTGCCACCGGGGGGATTTCGACTGAAGCTTTCTTT
CATGGISTEAFF
>once|TRBV3-1/TRBV3-2|TRBJ1-2|TRBD1
TGTGCCAGCAGCCAAGGGAGAGGGGGCGATTATGGCTACACCTTC
CASSQGRGGDYGYTF
>NA|TRBV6-5|TRBJ1-2|TRBD1
TGTGCCAGCAGTACCCGGACAGGCCACTATGGCTACACCTTC
CASSTRTGHYGYTF
>NA|TRBV7-2|TRBJ2-1|NA
TGTGCCAGCAGCCTTGCCGGGACTGACTACAATGAGCAGTTCTTC
CASSLAGTDYNEQFF
>NA|TRBV7-9|TRBJ1-5|NA
TGTGCCAGCAGCTTAGGGGCTAATCAGCCCCAGCATTTT
CASSLGANQPQHF
>few|TRBV7-2|TRBJ2-5|TRBD1
TGTGCCAGCAGCTGGGACAGGGTCCAAGAGACCCAGTACTTC
CASSWDRVQETQYF
>NA|TRBV13|TRBJ1-5|NA
TGTGCCAGCAGCTTAGGGCCCAATCAGCCCCAGCATTTT
CASSLGPNQPQHF
>NA|TRBV4-1|TRBJ2-7|NA
TGCGCCAGCAGCCCTATAACAGGAGCCTACGAGCAGTACTTC
CASSPITGAYEQYF
>NA|TRBV7-6|TRBJ2-7|TRBD1
TGTGCCAGCAGCCGGCTGGGGACAGGGGGGATTCCCGAGCAGTACTTC
CASSRLGTGGIPEQYF
>NA|TRBV6-5|TRBJ2-7|NA
TGTGCCAGCAGCGCGTGGAGCGCGACCTACGAGCAGTACTTC
CASSAWSATYEQYF
>NA|TRBV6-5|TRBJ2-5|NA
TGTGCCAGCCGATCGGTGATCGGGGAGACCCAGTACTTC
CASRSVIGETQYF
>NA|TRBV4-1|TRBJ2-1|TRBD2
TGCGCCAGCAGCCAAACTAGCGGGAGATATGAGCAGTTCTTC
CASSQTSGRYEQFF
>NA|TRBV6-5|TRBJ1-1|TRBD1
TGTGCCAGCAGTTCAGGGGGCTCTGGAACTGAAGCTTTCTTT
CASSSGGSGTEAFF
>NA|TRBV7-9|TRBJ2-2|TRBD2
TGTGCCAGCAGCTTAGCGGGCGGGAGTCGGCCCGGGGAGCTGTTTTTT
CASSLAGGSRPGELFF
>NA|TRBV6-5|TRBJ2-3|TRBD2
TGTGCCAGCAGTTACCGTGGTAGCGGGGGGACAGATACGCAGTATTTT
CASSYRGSGGTDTQYF
>NA|TRBV6-5|TRBJ2-1|TRBD1
TGTGCCAGCCGGGACAGGGGCCTAGCCTACAATGAGCAGTTCTTC
CASRDRGLAYNEQFF
>NA|TRBV7-8|TRBJ2-1|TRBD1
TGTGCCAGCAGCGAGACTGGACAGGGAAGGTCTGGGCAGTTCTTC
CASSETGQGRSGQFF
>once|TRBV30|TRBJ1-4|TRBD1
TGTGCCTCTAACAGCGTAGGGGGCGAAAAACTGTTTTTT
CASNSVGGEKLFF
>NA|TRBV30|TRBJ1-1|TRBD1
TGTGCCTGGAGTGTAACCGGGACAGCCAACACTGAAGCTTTCTTT
CAWSVTGTANTEAFF
>NA|TRBV11-2|TRBJ2-3|NA
TGTGCCAGCAGCTTAACTCCTGGGAGTCTAAGCACAGATACGCAGTATTTT
CASSLTPGSLSTDTQYF